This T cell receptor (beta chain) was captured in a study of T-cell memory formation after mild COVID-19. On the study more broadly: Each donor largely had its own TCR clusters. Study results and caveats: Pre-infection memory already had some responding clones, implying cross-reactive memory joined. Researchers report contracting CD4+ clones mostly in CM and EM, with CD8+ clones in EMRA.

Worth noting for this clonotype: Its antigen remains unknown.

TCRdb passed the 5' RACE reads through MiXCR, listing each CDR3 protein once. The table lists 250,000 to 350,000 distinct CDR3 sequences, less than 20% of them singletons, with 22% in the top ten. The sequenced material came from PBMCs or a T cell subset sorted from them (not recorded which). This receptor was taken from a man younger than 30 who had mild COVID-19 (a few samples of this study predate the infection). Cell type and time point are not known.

CDR3 region: CASSFSIVAGELYEAFF. CDR3 sequence (DNA): TGTGCCAGCTCCTTCTCGATAGTGGCAGGAGAGTTATACGAAGCTTTCTTT. This chain connects TRBV4-2 to TRBJ1-1; D is uncertain. This CDR3 region has 17 residues. V lost 8 bases and J lost 8, with 30 bases in between. Germline CDR1 is LGHNA and CDR2 is YNFKEQ.